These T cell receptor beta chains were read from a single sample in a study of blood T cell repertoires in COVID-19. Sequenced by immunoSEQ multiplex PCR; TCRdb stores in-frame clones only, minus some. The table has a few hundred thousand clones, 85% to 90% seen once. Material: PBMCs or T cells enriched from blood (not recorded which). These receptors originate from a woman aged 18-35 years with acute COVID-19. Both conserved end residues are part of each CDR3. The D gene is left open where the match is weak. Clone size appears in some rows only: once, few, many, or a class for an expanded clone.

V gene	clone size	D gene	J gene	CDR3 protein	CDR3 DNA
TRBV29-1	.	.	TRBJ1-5	CSVVLGLNQPQHF	TGCAGCGTTGTTTTGGGGCTGAATCAGCCCCAGCATTTT
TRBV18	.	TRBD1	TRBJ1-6	CASSPGQGQSPLHF	TGTGCCAGCTCCCCCGGACAGGGGCAATCACCCCTCCACTTT
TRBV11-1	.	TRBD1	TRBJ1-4	CASSPGQGIEKLFF	TGTGCCAGCAGCCCGGGACAGGGTATTGAAAAACTGTTTTTT
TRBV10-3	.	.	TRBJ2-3	CAITNRTDTQYF	TGTGCCATCACCAATCGCACAGATACGCAGTATTTT
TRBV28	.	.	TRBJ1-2	CASTLGDGGGGYTF	TGTGCCAGCACTCTTGGGGACGGCGGAGGGGGCTACACCTTC
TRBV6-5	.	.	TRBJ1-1	CASSPWGGPNTEAFF	TGTGCCAGCAGTCCCTGGGGGGGCCCGAACACTGAAGCTTTCTTT
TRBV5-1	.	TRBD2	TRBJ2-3	CASSLAGGTDTQYF	TGCGCCAGCAGTTTAGCGGGTGGCACAGATACGCAGTATTTT
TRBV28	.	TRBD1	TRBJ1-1	CASSSGQGSAEAFF	TGTGCCAGCAGCTCAGGACAGGGTTCAGCTGAAGCTTTCTTT
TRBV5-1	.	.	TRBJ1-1	CASSPHEDTEAFF	TGCGCCAGCAGCCCCCACGAGGACACTGAAGCTTTCTTT
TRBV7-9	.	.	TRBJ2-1	CASSLSQANEQFF	TGTGCCAGCAGCTTATCCCAAGCGAATGAGCAGTTCTTC
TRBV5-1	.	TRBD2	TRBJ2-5	CASSLRTSGSSGETQYF	TGCGCCAGCAGCTTACGAACTAGCGGGAGTTCAGGAGAGACCCAGTACTTC
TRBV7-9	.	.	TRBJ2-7	CASSFSGSEQYF	TGTGCCAGCAGCTTCTCAGGGTCCGAGCAGTACTTC
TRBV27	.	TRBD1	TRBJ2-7	CASSLSGRQGMVYEQYF	TGTGCCAGCAGTTTATCGGGAAGACAGGGAATGGTCTACGAGCAGTACTTC
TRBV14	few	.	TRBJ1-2	CASSPGGYGYTF	TGTGCCAGCAGCCCGGGGGGGTATGGCTACACCTTC
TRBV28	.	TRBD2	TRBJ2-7	CASRSRTWGGRLYEQYF	TGTGCCAGCAGGTCCCGCACCTGGGGCGGGAGGCTCTACGAGCAGTACTTC
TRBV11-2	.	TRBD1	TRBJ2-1	CASSYLRDSRGEQFF	TGTGCCAGCAGCTACTTACGGGACAGTCGGGGTGAGCAGTTCTTC
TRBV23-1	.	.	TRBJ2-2	CASSPSEGGELFF	TGCGCCAGCAGTCCCTCAGAGGGCGGGGAGCTGTTTTTT
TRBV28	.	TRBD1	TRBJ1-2	CASSRQGMGDGYTF	TGTGCCAGCAGCAGACAGGGGATGGGGGATGGCTACACCTTC
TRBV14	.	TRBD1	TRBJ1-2	CASSQAGTVSYGYTF	TGTGCCAGCAGCCAAGCCGGGACAGTTTCTTATGGCTACACCTTC
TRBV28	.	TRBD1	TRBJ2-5	CASSPGTGQETQYF	TGTGCCAGCAGCCCGGGGACAGGGCAAGAGACCCAGTACTTC
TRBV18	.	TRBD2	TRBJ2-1	CASSPLAGVANEQFF	TGTGCCAGCTCACCATTAGCGGGAGTCGCAAATGAGCAGTTCTTC
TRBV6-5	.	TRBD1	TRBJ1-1	CASSSINRGTEAFF	TGTGCCAGCAGTTCCATTAACAGGGGCACTGAAGCTTTCTTT
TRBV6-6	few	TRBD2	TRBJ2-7	CASGLAVSYEQYF	TGTGCCAGTGGACTAGCGGTTTCCTACGAGCAGTACTTC
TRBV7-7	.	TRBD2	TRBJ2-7	CASRKTSGGYYEQYF	TGTGCTAGCAGGAAAACTAGCGGAGGCTACTACGAGCAGTACTTC
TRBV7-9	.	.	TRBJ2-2	CASSKVANTGELFF	TGTGCCAGCAGCAAAGTAGCGAACACCGGGGAGCTGTTTTTT
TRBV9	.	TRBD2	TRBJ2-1	CASSERTSGNEQFF	TGTGCCAGCAGCGAGAGGACTAGCGGGAATGAGCAGTTCTTC
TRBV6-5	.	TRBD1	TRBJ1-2	CASSPSGGSNYGYTF	TGTGCCAGCAGTCCTTCAGGGGGAAGTAACTATGGCTACACCTTC
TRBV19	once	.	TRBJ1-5	CASRSGVISLLNSNQPQHF	TGTGCCAGTAGATCCGGGGTGATATCCCTCTTGAATAGCAATCAGCCCCAGCATTTT
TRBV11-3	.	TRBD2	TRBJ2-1	CASSPGGTSGGDNEQFF	TGTGCCAGCAGCCCCGGCGGGACTAGCGGGGGGGACAATGAGCAGTTCTTC
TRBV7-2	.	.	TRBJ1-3	CASSVHRWGGFSGNTIYF	TGTGCCAGCAGCGTTCACCGGTGGGGGGGCTTCTCCGGAAACACCATATATTTT
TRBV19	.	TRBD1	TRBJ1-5	CATKTGMSNQPQHF	TGTGCCACCAAGACAGGGATGAGCAATCAGCCCCAGCATTTT
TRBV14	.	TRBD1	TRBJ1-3	CASSYQGDWHTIYF	TGTGCCAGCAGTTACCAGGGGGATTGGCACACCATATATTTT
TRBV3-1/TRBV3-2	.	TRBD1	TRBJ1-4	CASSPGTARKIFEKLFF	TGTGCCAGCAGCCCTGGGACAGCGCGGAAGATTTTCGAAAAACTGTTTTTT
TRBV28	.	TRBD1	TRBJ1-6	CASRAGTGALFSNSPLHF	TGTGCCAGCAGGGCCGGGACAGGGGCTCTTTTTTCTAATTCACCCCTCCACTTT
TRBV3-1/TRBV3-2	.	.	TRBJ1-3	CASSLFTGSGNTIYF	TGTGCCAGCAGCCTCTTTACAGGGTCTGGAAACACCATATATTTT
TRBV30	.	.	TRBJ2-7	CSQSGLHSYEQYF	TGTTCTCAATCTGGACTACACTCCTACGAGCAGTACTTC
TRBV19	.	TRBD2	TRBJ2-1	CASSPGLAVYNEQFF	TGTGCCAGTAGCCCTGGACTAGCAGTCTACAATGAGCAGTTCTTC
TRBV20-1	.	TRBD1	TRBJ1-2	CSASQDRGYGYTF	TGCAGTGCTAGTCAAGACAGGGGCTATGGCTACACCTTC
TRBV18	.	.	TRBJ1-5	CASSPYEGVDQPQHF	TGTGCCAGCTCACCTTACGAAGGAGTGGATCAGCCCCAGCATTTT
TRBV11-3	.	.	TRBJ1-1	CASSPQGVSGTEAFF	TGTGCCAGCAGCCCACAGGGTGTCTCGGGCACTGAAGCTTTCTTT
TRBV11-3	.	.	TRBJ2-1	CASSSLLAPNEQFF	TGTGCCAGCAGCTCCTTACTAGCACCCAATGAGCAGTTCTTC
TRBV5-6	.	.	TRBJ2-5	CASSSYRAETQYF	TGTGCCAGCAGCTCCTATCGAGCGGAGACCCAGTACTTC
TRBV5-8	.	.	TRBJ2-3	CASSLTGSTDTQYF	TGTGCCAGCAGCTTGACGGGGAGCACAGATACGCAGTATTTT
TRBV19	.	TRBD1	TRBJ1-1	CASSSGQVNTEAFF	TGTGCCAGTAGTTCGGGACAGGTGAACACTGAAGCTTTCTTT
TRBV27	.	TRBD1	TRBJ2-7	CASSSRDRAHEQYF	TGTGCCAGCAGCTCCCGGGACAGGGCTCACGAGCAGTACTTC
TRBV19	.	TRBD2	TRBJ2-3	CASSPEGTSGRSADTQYF	TGTGCCAGTAGTCCCGAAGGGACTAGCGGGAGGAGTGCAGATACGCAGTATTTT
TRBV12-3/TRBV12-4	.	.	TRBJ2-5	CASTQNQETQYF	TGTGCCAGCACCCAGAACCAAGAGACCCAGTACTTC
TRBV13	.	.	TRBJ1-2	CASSSDSLSNYGYTF	TGTGCCAGCAGCTCGGACAGCCTCTCTAACTATGGCTACACCTTC
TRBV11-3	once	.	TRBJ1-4	CASSWSRFGTNEKLFF	TGTGCCAGCAGCTGGTCGCGCTTTGGTACTAATGAAAAACTGTTTTTT
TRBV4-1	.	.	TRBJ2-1	CASSQDGRPAYNEQFF	TGCGCCAGCAGCCAAGATGGGAGGCCGGCTTACAATGAGCAGTTCTTC
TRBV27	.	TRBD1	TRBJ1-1	CASTDRANTEAFF	TGTGCCAGCACCGACAGGGCCAACACTGAAGCTTTCTTT
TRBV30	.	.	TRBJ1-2	CAWSVLASYGYTF	TGTGCCTGGAGTGTATTGGCCTCCTATGGCTACACCTTC
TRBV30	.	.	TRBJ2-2	CAWSIRTILTGELFF	TGTGCCTGGAGTATAAGGACAATCCTCACCGGGGAGCTGTTTTTT
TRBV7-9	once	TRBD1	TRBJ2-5	CASSLVYGQGNRETQYF	TGTGCCAGCAGCTTAGTATACGGACAGGGGAACCGGGAGACCCAGTACTTC